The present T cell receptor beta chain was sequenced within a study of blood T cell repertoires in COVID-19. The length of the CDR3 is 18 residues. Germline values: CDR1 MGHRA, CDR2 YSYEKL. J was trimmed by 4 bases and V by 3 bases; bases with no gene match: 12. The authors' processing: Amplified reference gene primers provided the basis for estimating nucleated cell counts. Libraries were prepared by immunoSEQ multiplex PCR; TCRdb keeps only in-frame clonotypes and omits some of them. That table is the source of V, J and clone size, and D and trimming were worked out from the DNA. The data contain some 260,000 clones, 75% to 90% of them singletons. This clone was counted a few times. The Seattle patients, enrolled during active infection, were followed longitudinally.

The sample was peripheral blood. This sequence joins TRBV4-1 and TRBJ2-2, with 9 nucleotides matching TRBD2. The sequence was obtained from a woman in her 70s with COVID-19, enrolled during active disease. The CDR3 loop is CASSHPRGAGGSTGELFF. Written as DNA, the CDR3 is TGCGCCAGCAGCCATCCCAGGGGAGCGGGAGGTAGCACCGGGGAGCTGTTTTTT.